This T cell receptor (beta chain) comes out of a study of T cell responses to AZD1222 COVID-19 vaccine. Produced via immunoSEQ multiplex PCR; TCRdb's table is partial and in-frame only. The sample carries about 110,000 clones, 91% recorded once. Of note for this clone: Its target is unknown.

Study-wide results and caveats: Donors were mostly white British, more females; clonal diversity possibly underestimated.

The CDR3 spans 14 residues. V gave up 5 bases and J gave up 5 bases, with 12 bases separating them. Germline loops: CDR1 WSHSY, CDR2 SAAADI. The clonotype comes from an adult in good health. Material: peripheral blood, obtained on day 0 of AZD1222 vaccination. The V and J genes are TRBV10-2 and TRBJ2-2; the D is unclear. CDR3 nucleotide sequence: TGCGCCAGCAGTCCGTTCGTGGGGACCGGGGAGCTGTTTTTT. Translation: CASSPFVGTGELFF.